What follows is one TCR beta chain and its context. This sample is part of a study of blood T cell repertoires in COVID-19. Libraries were prepared by immunoSEQ multiplex PCR; TCRdb keeps only in-frame clonotypes and omits some of them. The profile shows about 130,000 clones, roughly four fifths of them singletons. The sequencing input was peripheral blood. The receptor was isolated from a woman in her fifties or sixties with acute or convalescent COVID-19.

The CDR3: CASSLDKGVRAFF. The CDR3 bases are TGTGCCAGCAGTTTAGATAAGGGGGTAAGGGCTTTCTTT. The chain carries TRBV12-3 or TRBV12-4 and TRBJ1-1; D may be TRBD1 (6 bases). CDR3 length: 13 residues. V lost 1 base and J lost 11, with 14 bases in between.